This T cell receptor (beta chain) came from a study of T cell responses to AZD1222 COVID-19 vaccine. The table came from immunoSEQ multiplex PCR; TCRdb's copy has only in-frame clones and leaves some out. The sample has about 210,000 clones, roughly 94% seen once. General study results and limits: Among AZD1222 vaccinees, only 5 or 6 were seropositive at baseline. Donor demographics were predominantly white British with a female majority; clonal diversity may be underestimated. Spike regions recognized by vaccine-associated CD4 TCRs spanned the protein, led by 160-218 and 743-854.

The table lists this clone with a count of one. Its matching antigen is unknown. Unmatched junction bases numbered 6, after V lost 8 bases and J lost 9 bases. Germline lookup yields CDR1 MNHEY and CDR2 SVGAGI. This CDR3 contains 13 residues. Sequences were derived from peripheral blood, sampled 28 days after the second dose of the MenACWY control vaccine. The receptor was derived from an adult who received the MenACWY meningococcal vaccine as a control. This chain links TRBV6-5 with TRBJ1-6, with 8 bases lining up with TRBD1. As DNA, the CDR3 is TGTGCCAGCGGGGAGACAGGGGTTTCACCCCTCCACTTT. Amino acids: CASGETGVSPLHF.